This T cell receptor beta chain was profiled in a study of T cell repertoires in aging, cancer and after chemotherapy. Background on the study: Donor ages fell into six groups from 30 or younger up to 70 or older. Paired samples before and after chemotherapy came from glioblastoma patients receiving temozolomide-based therapy. About 8.8 million TCR reads were in the whole dataset.

Details on this clonotype: The antigen remains unidentified.

Multiplex touch-down PCR with TRB-A/B primers amplified rearranged V-D-J TRB sequences. TCRdb re-analysed the multiplex PCR reads in MiXCR, keeping a single row per CDR3 protein. The sample lists 5,500 to 7,000 distinct CDR3 sequences; around 50% were seen once. TCR beta rearrangements were amplified from peripheral blood genomic DNA. This CDR3 is built from 13 residues. V dropped 3 bases and J dropped 6 bases, with 10 bases sitting between them. From germline, CDR1 is SGHRS and CDR2 YFSETQ. Study-level results: Age-matched healthy donors had significantly more diverse, less clonal blood TCR repertoires than untreated cancer patients.

The chain joins TRBV5-1 to TRBJ2-1; tentatively, D is TRBD1 (6 bases). The sequenced sample consisted of blood. The source is a human donor with a solid tumor. The CDR3 here is CASSSLGGNEQFF. In DNA, the CDR3 is TGCGCCAGCAGCTCGCTAGGGGGCAATGAGCAGTTCTTC.